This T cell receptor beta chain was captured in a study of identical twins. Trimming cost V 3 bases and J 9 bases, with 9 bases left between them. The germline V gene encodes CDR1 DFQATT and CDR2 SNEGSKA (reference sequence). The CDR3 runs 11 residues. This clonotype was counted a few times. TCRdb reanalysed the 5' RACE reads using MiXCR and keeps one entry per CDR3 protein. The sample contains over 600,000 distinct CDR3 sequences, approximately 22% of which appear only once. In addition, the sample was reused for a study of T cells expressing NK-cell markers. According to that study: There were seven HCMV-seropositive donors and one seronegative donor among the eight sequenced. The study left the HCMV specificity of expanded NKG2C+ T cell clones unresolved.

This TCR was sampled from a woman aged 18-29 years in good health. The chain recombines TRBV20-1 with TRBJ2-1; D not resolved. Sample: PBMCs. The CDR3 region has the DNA TGCAGTGCTAGCATTGACCTTGAGCAGTTCTTC. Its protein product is CSASIDLEQFF.